This is a list of T cell receptor beta chains from one sample in a study of graft-versus-host responses after intestinal transplantation. These TCRs' antigens remain unknown. Assay used: immunoSEQ multiplex PCR; TCRdb lists only in-frame clones, some missing. The sample lists 95,000 to 110,000 clones, 93% occurring once. Here the sequenced sample was unstimulated CD8+ T cells sorted from spleen or lymph node cells, taken before intestinal transplant. These receptors all come from a human donor who received an intestinal transplant. Each CDR3 is given with its conserved first and last residue. A D gene is named only where the DNA matches it firmly. Clone size, where shown, is once, few, many, or a class for clones that have expanded.

v_call: TRBV4-1; d_call: TRBD1; clone_size: NA; j_call: TRBJ1-3; cdr3_nt: TGCGCCAGCAGCCCCCGGGACAGAAATGGAAACACCATATATTTT; cdr3_aa: CASSPRDRNGNTIYF
v_call: TRBV2; d_call: NA; clone_size: NA; j_call: TRBJ2-1; cdr3_nt: TGTGCCAGCAGAGCCCCGAGCAGTCCCTACAATGAGCAGTTCTTC; cdr3_aa: CASRAPSSPYNEQFF
v_call: TRBV20-1; d_call: NA; clone_size: NA; j_call: TRBJ1-2; cdr3_nt: TGCAGTGCTAGAGGGTTTGGTAGTCACACCTTC; cdr3_aa: CSARGFGSHTF
v_call: TRBV7-9; d_call: NA; clone_size: NA; j_call: TRBJ2-3; cdr3_nt: TGTGCCAGCCCGGGGGATCGCACAGATACGCAGTATTTT; cdr3_aa: CASPGDRTDTQYF
v_call: TRBV27; d_call: NA; clone_size: NA; j_call: TRBJ2-5; cdr3_nt: TGTGCCAGCAGTTCCTACCAGGGGACCCAGTACTTC; cdr3_aa: CASSSYQGTQYF
v_call: TRBV6-5; d_call: NA; clone_size: NA; j_call: TRBJ2-3; cdr3_nt: TGTGCCAGCAGTTGGACAAACTGGGATACGCAGTATTTT; cdr3_aa: CASSWTNWDTQYF
v_call: TRBV29-1; d_call: TRBD2; clone_size: NA; j_call: TRBJ2-3; cdr3_nt: TGCAGCACTCCGGGGGGGTGGACCGATACGCAGTATTTT; cdr3_aa: CSTPGGWTDTQYF
v_call: TRBV7-9; d_call: NA; clone_size: NA; j_call: TRBJ2-7; cdr3_nt: TGTGCCAGCGTTCGGACTCCGGAGGACGAGCAGTACTTC; cdr3_aa: CASVRTPEDEQYF
v_call: TRBV7-9; d_call: TRBD1; clone_size: NA; j_call: TRBJ2-1; cdr3_nt: TGTGCCAGCAGCTCGGGACAGGTTGCGCAGTTCTTC; cdr3_aa: CASSSGQVAQFF
v_call: TRBV9; d_call: NA; clone_size: NA; j_call: TRBJ1-1; cdr3_nt: TGTGCCAGCAGCGCATCATCTAAGGGAACTGAAGCTTTCTTT; cdr3_aa: CASSASSKGTEAFF
v_call: TRBV10-2; d_call: TRBD2; clone_size: NA; j_call: TRBJ2-7; cdr3_nt: TGCGCCAGCAGCTCCAGGACTAGCCGAAGGACCTACGAGCAGTACTTC; cdr3_aa: CASSSRTSRRTYEQYF
v_call: TRBV11-2; d_call: NA; clone_size: NA; j_call: TRBJ2-7; cdr3_nt: TGTGCCAGCAGCTTAGACCTGGGGCTTACCTCCTACGAGCAGTACTTC; cdr3_aa: CASSLDLGLTSYEQYF
v_call: TRBV5-8; d_call: NA; clone_size: NA; j_call: TRBJ2-7; cdr3_nt: TGTGCCAGCAGACTCCGGGACAATGACGAGCAGTACTTC; cdr3_aa: CASRLRDNDEQYF
v_call: TRBV6-1; d_call: NA; clone_size: NA; j_call: TRBJ2-7; cdr3_nt: TGTGCCAGCAGTCGAGGGGTAAGGGACGAGCAGTACTTC; cdr3_aa: CASSRGVRDEQYF
v_call: TRBV11-2; d_call: TRBD2; clone_size: NA; j_call: TRBJ2-7; cdr3_nt: TGTGCCAGCAGCTTATATGCCAGCGGGGCGGGCGAGCAGTACTTC; cdr3_aa: CASSLYASGAGEQYF
v_call: TRBV5-1; d_call: NA; clone_size: NA; j_call: TRBJ1-2; cdr3_nt: TGCGCCAGCAGCCCCCTACGCGCGGGGGGCTACACCTTC; cdr3_aa: CASSPLRAGGYTF
v_call: TRBV7-2; d_call: NA; clone_size: NA; j_call: TRBJ1-1; cdr3_nt: TGTGCCAGCAGCTTAGGGGAGACAGGAATGGGGACTGAAGCTTTCTTT; cdr3_aa: CASSLGETGMGTEAFF
v_call: TRBV27; d_call: NA; clone_size: few; j_call: TRBJ1-1; cdr3_nt: TGTGCCAGCAGTTTAGAGCCTGCGGCGTTTTACACTGAAGCTTTCTTT; cdr3_aa: CASSLEPAAFYTEAFF
v_call: TRBV6-1; d_call: NA; clone_size: NA; j_call: TRBJ1-1; cdr3_nt: TGTGCCAGCAGTTCGGAGGGACAAGCTTTCTTT; cdr3_aa: CASSSEGQAFF
v_call: TRBV5-6; d_call: TRBD2; clone_size: NA; j_call: TRBJ2-7; cdr3_nt: TGTGCCAGCAGCTTTCTAGCGGGGGGCGACGAGCAGTACTTC; cdr3_aa: CASSFLAGGDEQYF
v_call: TRBV5-6; d_call: TRBD1; clone_size: NA; j_call: TRBJ2-5; cdr3_nt: TGTGCCAGCAGCTTGGTACAGGGGGCTTGGGAGACCCAGTACTTC; cdr3_aa: CASSLVQGAWETQYF
v_call: TRBV2; d_call: TRBD1; clone_size: NA; j_call: TRBJ2-4; cdr3_nt: TGTGCCAGCAGCCCTGGGACAGGAAAAAACATTCAGTACTTC; cdr3_aa: CASSPGTGKNIQYF
v_call: TRBV25-1; d_call: NA; clone_size: NA; j_call: TRBJ1-1; cdr3_nt: TGTGCCAGCAGGGAGGGTTTTGGGACTGAAGCTTTCTTT; cdr3_aa: CASREGFGTEAFF
v_call: TRBV4-2; d_call: TRBD1; clone_size: NA; j_call: TRBJ1-6; cdr3_nt: TGTGCCAGCAGCCAAGAGGGTGGGACAGGGGTTTCACCCCTCCACTTT; cdr3_aa: CASSQEGGTGVSPLHF
v_call: TRBV7-2; d_call: TRBD2; clone_size: NA; j_call: TRBJ2-3; cdr3_nt: TGTGCCAGCACCCCCGAAAGGGCTAGCGGTCGGGGGGATACGCAGTATTTT; cdr3_aa: CASTPERASGRGDTQYF
v_call: TRBV7-2; d_call: NA; clone_size: once; j_call: TRBJ1-1; cdr3_nt: TGTGCCAGTAGCCCCGGGAGCCGCGAAGCTTTCTTT; cdr3_aa: CASSPGSREAFF
v_call: TRBV7-9; d_call: NA; clone_size: NA; j_call: TRBJ1-5; cdr3_nt: TGTGCCAGCAGCCCAGGGCCCTATCAGCCCCAGCATTTT; cdr3_aa: CASSPGPYQPQHF
v_call: TRBV9; d_call: TRBD1; clone_size: NA; j_call: TRBJ2-3; cdr3_nt: TGTGCCAGCAGCGTGCCACAAGAGGGGGCTTTTACAGATACGCAGTATTTT; cdr3_aa: CASSVPQEGAFTDTQYF
v_call: TRBV27; d_call: NA; clone_size: NA; j_call: TRBJ1-2; cdr3_nt: TGTGCCAGCAGTCCTCGGACGGGTTTCGACTATGGCTACACCTTC; cdr3_aa: CASSPRTGFDYGYTF
v_call: TRBV28; d_call: TRBD1; clone_size: NA; j_call: TRBJ2-7; cdr3_nt: TGTGCCAGCAGTCGAAACCCGGACAGGGGGAACTCCTACGAGCAGTACTTC; cdr3_aa: CASSRNPDRGNSYEQYF
v_call: TRBV2; d_call: NA; clone_size: NA; j_call: TRBJ1-2; cdr3_nt: TGTGCCAGCAGTGAGGACTATGGCTACACCTTC; cdr3_aa: CASSEDYGYTF
v_call: TRBV7-9; d_call: NA; clone_size: NA; j_call: TRBJ2-7; cdr3_nt: TGTGCCAGCAGCCCCCCGTCAGGGACGGACCCCTACGAGCAGTACTTC; cdr3_aa: CASSPPSGTDPYEQYF
v_call: TRBV9; d_call: TRBD1; clone_size: once; j_call: TRBJ2-7; cdr3_nt: TGTGCCAGCAGCGTAGCTGGACAGGGTATCTACGAGCAGTACTTC; cdr3_aa: CASSVAGQGIYEQYF